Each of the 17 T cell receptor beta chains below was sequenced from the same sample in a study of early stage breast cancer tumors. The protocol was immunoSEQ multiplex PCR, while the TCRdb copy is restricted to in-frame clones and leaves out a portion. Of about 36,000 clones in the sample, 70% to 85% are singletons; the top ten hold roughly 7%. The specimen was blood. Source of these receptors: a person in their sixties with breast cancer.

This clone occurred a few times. The CDR3 reads CASSLSTGDTYGYTF. CDR3 DNA sequence: TGTGCCAGCAGTTTATCGACAGGGGATACCTATGGCTACACCTTC. The chain couples TRBV27 to TRBJ1-2; 8 nucleotides align to TRBD1. The CDR3 is 15 residues long. With 0 bases clipped from V and 4 bases from J, the junction kept 4 bases outside the gene matches. Germline CDR1 and CDR2: MNHEY and SMNVEV (reference sequence).

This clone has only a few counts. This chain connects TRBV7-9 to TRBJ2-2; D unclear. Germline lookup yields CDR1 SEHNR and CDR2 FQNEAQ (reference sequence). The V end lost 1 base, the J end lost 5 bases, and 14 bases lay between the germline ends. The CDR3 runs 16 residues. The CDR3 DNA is TGTGCCAGCAGCTTAGGAGGTGGATTTTGGACCGGGGAGCTGTTTTTT. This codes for CASSLGGGFWTGELFF.

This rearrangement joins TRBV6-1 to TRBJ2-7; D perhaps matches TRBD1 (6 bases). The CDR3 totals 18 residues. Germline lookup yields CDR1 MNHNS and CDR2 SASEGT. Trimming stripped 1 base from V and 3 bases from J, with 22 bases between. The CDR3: CASSEDRGLRGPYYEQYF. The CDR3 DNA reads TGTGCCAGCAGTGAAGATAGGGGGTTACGGGGACCCTACTACGAGCAGTACTTC.

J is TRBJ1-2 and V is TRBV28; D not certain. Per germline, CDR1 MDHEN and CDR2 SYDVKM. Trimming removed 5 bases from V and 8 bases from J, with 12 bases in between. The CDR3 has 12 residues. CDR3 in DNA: TGTGCCAGCAGTAAGTTGGGGTACGGCTACACCTTC. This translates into CASSKLGYGYTF.

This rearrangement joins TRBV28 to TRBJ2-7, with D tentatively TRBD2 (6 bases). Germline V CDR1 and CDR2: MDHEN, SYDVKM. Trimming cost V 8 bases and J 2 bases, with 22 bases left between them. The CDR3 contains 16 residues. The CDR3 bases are TGTGCCAGCGGCAGCCCCTTAGCGGTAACTACCTACGAGCAGTACTTC. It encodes CASGSPLAVTTYEQYF.

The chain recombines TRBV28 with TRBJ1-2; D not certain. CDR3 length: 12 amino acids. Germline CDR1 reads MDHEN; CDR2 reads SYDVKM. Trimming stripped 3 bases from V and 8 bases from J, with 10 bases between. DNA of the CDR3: TGTGCCAGCAGTTTTAGTGAGAGAGGCTACACCTTC. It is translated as CASSFSERGYTF.

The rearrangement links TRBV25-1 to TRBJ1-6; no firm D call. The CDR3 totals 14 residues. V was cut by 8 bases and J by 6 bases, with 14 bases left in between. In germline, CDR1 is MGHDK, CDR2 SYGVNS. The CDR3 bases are TGTGCCAGCGGACGCGGGTTAGGTAATTCACCCCTCCACTTT. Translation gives CASGRGLGNSPLHF.

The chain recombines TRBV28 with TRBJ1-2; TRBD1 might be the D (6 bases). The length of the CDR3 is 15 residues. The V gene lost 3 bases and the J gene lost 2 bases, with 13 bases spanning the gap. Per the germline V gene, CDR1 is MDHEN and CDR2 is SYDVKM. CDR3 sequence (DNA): TGTGCCAGCAGTTTCCTGTCGACAGGCAACTATGGCTACACCTTC. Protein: CASSFLSTGNYGYTF.

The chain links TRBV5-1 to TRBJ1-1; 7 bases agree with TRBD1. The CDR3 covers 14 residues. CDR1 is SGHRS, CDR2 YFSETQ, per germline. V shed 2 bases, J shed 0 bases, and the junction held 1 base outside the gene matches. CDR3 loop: CASSLQGMNTEAFF. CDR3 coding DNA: TGCGCCAGCAGCTTACAGGGGATGAACACTGAAGCTTTCTTT.

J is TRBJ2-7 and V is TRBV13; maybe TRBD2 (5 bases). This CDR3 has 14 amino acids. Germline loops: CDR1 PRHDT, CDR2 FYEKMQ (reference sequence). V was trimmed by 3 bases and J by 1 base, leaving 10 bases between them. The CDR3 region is CASSFLRDSYEQYF. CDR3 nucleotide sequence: TGTGCCAGCAGCTTTCTTCGGGATTCCTACGAGCAGTACTTC.

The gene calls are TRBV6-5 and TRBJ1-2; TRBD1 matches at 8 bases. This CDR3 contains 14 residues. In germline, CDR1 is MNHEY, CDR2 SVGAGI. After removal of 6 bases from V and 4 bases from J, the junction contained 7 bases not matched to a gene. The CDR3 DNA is TGTGCCAGCAGGAAACCGGGACAGGTCTATGGCTACACCTTC. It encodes CASRKPGQVYGYTF.

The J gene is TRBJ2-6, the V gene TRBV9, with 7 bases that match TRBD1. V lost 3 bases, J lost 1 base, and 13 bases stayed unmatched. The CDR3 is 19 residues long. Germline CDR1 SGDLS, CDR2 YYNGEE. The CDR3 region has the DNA TGTGCCAGCAGCGGGGGGCCCCACAGGGGCTTGTCTGGGGCCAACGTCCTGACTTTC. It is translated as CASSGGPHRGLSGANVLTF.

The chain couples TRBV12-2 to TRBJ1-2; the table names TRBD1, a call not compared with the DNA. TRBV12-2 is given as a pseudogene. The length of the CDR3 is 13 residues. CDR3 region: CASRLVAGVGYTF. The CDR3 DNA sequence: TGTGCAAGTCGCTTAGTCGCAGGGGTTGGCTACACCTTC.

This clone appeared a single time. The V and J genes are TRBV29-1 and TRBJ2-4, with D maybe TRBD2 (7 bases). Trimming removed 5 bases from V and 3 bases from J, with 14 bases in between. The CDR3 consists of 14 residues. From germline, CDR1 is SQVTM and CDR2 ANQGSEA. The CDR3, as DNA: TGCAGCGTTTCGGGGGGCGAGGGCAAAAACATTCAGTACTTC. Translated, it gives CSVSGGEGKNIQYF. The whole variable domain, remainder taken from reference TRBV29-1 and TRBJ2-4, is SAVISQKPSRDICQRGTSLTIQCQVDSQVTMMFWYRQQPGQSLTLIATANQGSEATYESGFVIDKFPISRPNLTFSTLTVSNMSPEDSSIYLCSVSGGEGKNIQYFGAGTRLSVL.

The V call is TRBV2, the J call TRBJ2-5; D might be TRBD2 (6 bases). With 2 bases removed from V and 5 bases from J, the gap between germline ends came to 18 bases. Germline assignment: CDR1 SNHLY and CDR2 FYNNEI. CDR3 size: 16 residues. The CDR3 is CASSERGALLGETQYF. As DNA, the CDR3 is TGTGCCAGCAGTGAACGCGGGGCCCTCCTGGGGGAGACCCAGTACTTC.

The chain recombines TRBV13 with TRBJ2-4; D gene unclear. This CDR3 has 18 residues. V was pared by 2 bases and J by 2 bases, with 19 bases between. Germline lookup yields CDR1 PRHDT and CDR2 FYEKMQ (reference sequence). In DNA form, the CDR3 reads TGTGCCAGCAGCTTAAAAACTCTCACCCAAGGAACCAAAAACATTCAGTACTTC. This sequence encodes CASSLKTLTQGTKNIQYF.

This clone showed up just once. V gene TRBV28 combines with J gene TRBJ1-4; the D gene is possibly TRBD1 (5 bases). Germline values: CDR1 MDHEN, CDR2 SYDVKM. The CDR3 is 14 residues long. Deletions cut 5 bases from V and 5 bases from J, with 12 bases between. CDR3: CASSPGRTNEKLFF. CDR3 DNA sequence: TGTGCCAGCAGTCCGGGACGGACGAATGAAAAACTGTTTTTT. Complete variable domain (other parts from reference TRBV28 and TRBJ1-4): DVKVTQSSRYLVKRTGEKVFLECVQDMDHENMFWYRQDPGLGLRLIYFSYDVKMKEKGDIPEGYSVSREKKERFSLILESASTNQTSMYLCASSPGRTNEKLFFGSGTQLSVL.